Below, 29 T cell receptor beta chains from the same sample are listed, as sequenced in a study of blood T cell repertoires in COVID-19. Sequencing used immunoSEQ multiplex PCR; TCRdb keeps in-frame clones, though not all of them. The sample lists some 250,000 clones; more than 75% were seen once. The sequencing sample was made of peripheral blood. The receptors stem from a man older than 75 with acute or convalescent COVID-19.

This clone came up once. The V and J genes are TRBV5-4 and TRBJ2-7; 8 positions match TRBD2. Germline values: CDR1 SGHNT, CDR2 YYREEE (reference sequence). V lost 0 bases, J lost 7 bases, and 9 bases stayed unmatched. The CDR3 covers 15 residues. The CDR3 loop is CASSLEAGAPREQYF. The CDR3 DNA reads TGTGCCAGCAGCTTGGAAGCGGGGGCCCCTCGGGAGCAGTACTTC.

The V and J genes are TRBV5-1 and TRBJ2-7, with 15 bases identical to TRBD2. CDR1 and CDR2 from the germline V gene are SGHRS and YFSETQ. V was clipped by 4 bases and J by 0 bases; unmatched bases: 14. This CDR3 has 20 amino acids. The DNA for the CDR3 is TGCGCCAGCAGCCCCCAGGCGGGACTAGCGGGGGGACCGAACTCCTACGAGCAGTACTTC. This codes for CASSPQAGLAGGPNSYEQYF.

The chain has TRBV10-2 and TRBJ2-3, with 11 bases fitting TRBD2. Per the germline V gene, CDR1 is WSHSY and CDR2 is SAAADI. After removal of 4 bases from V and 1 base from J, the junction contained 4 bases not matched to a gene. The CDR3 spans 16 residues. The CDR3 DNA is TGCGCCAGCAGTGGAGTTAGCGGGGGGGGCACAGATACGCAGTATTTT. The encoded protein is CASSGVSGGGTDTQYF.

The CDR3 protein is CASSLSSGTFSGANVLTF. Written as DNA, the CDR3 is TGTGCCAGCAGTTTATCTAGCGGGACCTTCTCTGGGGCCAACGTCCTGACTTTC. The V and J genes are TRBV27 and TRBJ2-6, with TRBD2 matching over 8 bases. From germline, CDR1 is MNHEY and CDR2 SMNVEV (reference sequence). V lost 0 bases and J lost 0; bases outside the gene matches: 4. The CDR3 length is 18 residues.

J is TRBJ2-2 and V is TRBV10-3; D may be TRBD1 (6 bases). The CDR3 extends over 14 amino acids. Trimming removed 5 bases from V and 7 bases from J, with 14 bases in between. Germline lookup yields CDR1 ENHRY and CDR2 SYGVKD. The CDR3 DNA sequence: TGTGCCATCAGTCCCCAGGGGCAAGTCGGGGAGCTGTTTTTT. This gives the protein CAISPQGQVGELFF.

This sequence joins TRBV15 and TRBJ2-3; 13 bases are a match to TRBD2. V trimming: 0 bases; J trimming: 8 bases; junction bases outside the gene matches: 11. Per the germline V gene, CDR1 is LNHNV and CDR2 is YYDKDF (reference sequence). The CDR3 is 18 residues long. CDR3 DNA: TGTGCCACCAGCAGAGATAAACGGACTAGCGGGGGATGGGTTACGCAGTATTTT. This encodes CATSRDKRTSGGWVTQYF.

The chain links TRBV5-4 to TRBJ1-2, with D maybe TRBD1 (6 bases). The V gene's germline CDR1 is SGHNT and CDR2 YYREEE (reference sequence). This CDR3 spans 13 amino acids. The V end was cut by 4 bases, the J end by 5 bases, with 12 bases between. CDR3: CASSETGQYGYTF. The CDR3 nucleotides read TGTGCCAGCAGCGAAACGGGACAATATGGCTACACCTTC.

The rearrangement uses TRBV21-1 and TRBJ2-6; the table's D gene call, TRBD1, was not cross checked with the DNA. TRBV21-1 is flagged as a pseudogene. CDR3 length: 20 amino acids. The DNA for the CDR3 is TGTGCCAGCAGCCCGCCCGGGACAGGATCCGCGTGCGGTGGGGCCAACGTCCTGACTTTC. Amino acid sequence: CASSPPGTGSACGGANVLTF.

This sequence joins TRBV27 and TRBJ1-6; 7 bases fit TRBD1. The CDR3 runs to 15 residues. V was clipped by 6 bases and J by 6 bases; unmatched bases: 8. Germline-derived CDR1 and CDR2 are MNHEY and SMNVEV (reference sequence). CDR3 DNA sequence: TGTGCCAGCAGCCAGGAGGGGGCGCCTAATTCACCCCTCCACTTT. Protein product: CASSQEGAPNSPLHF.

The chain has TRBV5-4 and TRBJ1-1; 7 nucleotides line up with TRBD1. The CDR3 is made up of 14 amino acids. Germline V lookup: CDR1 SGHNT, CDR2 YYREEE (reference sequence). Losses at the gene ends were 0 bases for V and 8 bases for J; bases not matched to a gene: 7. CDR3 residues: CASSLATGASEAFF. Here the CDR3 DNA reads TGTGCCAGCAGCTTGGCCACAGGGGCTAGCGAAGCTTTCTTT.

The CDR3 nucleotides read TGTGCCAGCAGCTTAGCGCTAAGAAATTCACCCCTCCACTTT. This encodes CASSLALRNSPLHF. The V gene is TRBV7-9, the J gene TRBJ1-6, with D uncertain. Between the trimmed V and J ends, which lost 0 bases and 7 bases, there was a span of 7 bases. The CDR3 has 14 residues. CDR1 and CDR2 (germline): SEHNR, FQNEAQ (reference sequence).

The rearrangement uses TRBV18 and TRBJ1-2, with D uncertain. This CDR3 is built from 15 residues. Germline V gives CDR1 KGHSH, CDR2 LQKENI. Between the trimmed V and J ends, which lost 1 base and 0 bases, there was a span of 9 bases. The CDR3 sequence is CASSPRVGANYGYTF. The CDR3, as DNA: TGTGCCAGCTCACCACGCGTCGGAGCTAACTATGGCTACACCTTC. The variable domain in full, with the rest retrieved from reference TRBV18 and TRBJ1-2, is NAGVMQNPRHLVRRRGQEARLRCSPMKGHSHVYWYRQLPEEGLKFMVYLQKENIIDESGMPKERFSAEFPKEGPSILRIQQVVRGDSAAYFCASSPRVGANYGYTFGSGTRLTVV.

On this clone: The junction and the germline gene differ at one end; a read error may be behind it. The chain has TRBV29-1 and TRBJ2-3, with TRBD2 identical over 11 bases. CDR1 is SQVTM, CDR2 ANQGSEA, per germline. The CDR3 is made up of 13 amino acids. The CDR3 protein is CSVAGTSGSGVDF. Written as DNA, the CDR3 is TGCAGCGTTGCGGGAACTAGCGGGAGCGGAGTGGATTTT.

The rearrangement joins TRBV4-1 to TRBJ1-6, with D possibly being TRBD1 (5 bases). The germline gives CDR1 MGHRA, CDR2 YSYEKL. This CDR3 region has 18 residues. V was clipped by 0 bases and J by 8 bases, with 20 bases between them. The CDR3 region has the DNA TGCGCCAGCAGCCAAGAGAAGGGTAGGGGATGGGGGGATTCACCCCTCCACTTT. Translated: CASSQEKGRGWGDSPLHF.

This clone was observed a handful of times. The chain carries TRBV5-1 and TRBJ1-1; 9 nucleotides agree with TRBD1. The V gene's germline CDR1 is SGHRS and CDR2 YFSETQ. V was clipped by 3 bases and J by 4 bases; unmatched bases: 4. CDR3 length: 14 amino acids. This CDR3 is CASSWGQGTTEAFF. The CDR3, as DNA: TGCGCCAGCAGCTGGGGACAGGGTACCACTGAAGCTTTCTTT.

The chain carries TRBV6-5 and TRBJ1-1, with 7 bases fitting TRBD1. In germline, CDR1 is MNHEY, CDR2 SVGAGI. This CDR3 has 15 residues. Trimming took 2 bases from V and 2 from J; bases not matched to a gene: 5. CDR3 nucleotides: TGTGCCAGCAGTTACCAGGGACAGATCAACACTGAAGCTTTCTTT. Translated: CASSYQGQINTEAFF.

V and J are TRBV5-1 and TRBJ1-4; 8 bases fit TRBD1. Germline CDR1 is SGHRS and CDR2 is YFSETQ. J was trimmed by 6 bases and V by 4 bases; bases with no gene match: 5. The CDR3 contains 14 residues. The CDR3 nucleotides read TGCGCCAGCAGCGTGATGGGACAGGATGAAAAACTGTTTTTT. Translated: CASSVMGQDEKLFF.

This rearrangement joins TRBV28 to TRBJ1-5, with unresolved D. The CDR3 has 13 residues. V dropped 10 bases and J dropped 3 bases, with 13 bases sitting between them. Germline V CDR1 and CDR2: MDHEN, SYDVKM. DNA for the CDR3: TGTGCCACGGGGTGGTCTTCCAATCAGCCCCAGCATTTT. Its translation: CATGWSSNQPQHF.

The rearrangement links TRBV28 to TRBJ1-1; 10 nucleotides agree with TRBD1. Trimming took 6 bases from V and 5 from J; bases not matched to a gene: 15. Germline-derived CDR1 and CDR2 are MDHEN and SYDVKM. CDR3 length: 17 amino acids. The CDR3 DNA reads TGTGCCAGCAGCTACGTCCCGGGACAGGGGTTGGGGACTGAAGCTTTCTTT. Encoded protein: CASSYVPGQGLGTEAFF.

In this sample, this clone turned up once. The V gene is TRBV5-4, the J gene TRBJ2-7, with 8 nucleotides matching TRBD2. The germline gives CDR1 SGHNT, CDR2 YYREEE (reference sequence). The CDR3 has 16 residues. The trim removed 4 bases at V and 4 bases at J, leaving 13 bases unmatched. CDR3 protein: CASSRGTDGRGYEQYF. CDR3 in DNA: TGTGCCAGCAGCCGGGGAACGGACGGGAGGGGGTACGAGCAGTACTTC.

The V call is TRBV13, the J call TRBJ2-7; D not certain. The germline V gene has CDR1 PRHDT and CDR2 FYEKMQ (reference sequence). Trimming removed 4 bases at V and 4 bases at J, with 8 bases between. This CDR3 comprises 12 residues. For the CDR3, the DNA is TGTGCCAGCAGCTCCGGGTTGTACGAGCAGTACTTC. As protein: CASSSGLYEQYF. Filled out from reference TRBV13 and TRBJ2-7, the complete variable domain reads AAGVIQSPRHLIKEKRETATLKCYPIPRHDTVYWYQQGPGQDPQFLISFYEKMQSDKGSIPDRFSAQQFSDYHSELNMSSLELGDSALYFCASSSGLYEQYFGPGTRLTVT.

The rearrangement uses TRBV5-4 and TRBJ1-4; 7 bases agree with TRBD1. The CDR3 is 15 amino acids. The V and J ends lost 5 bases and 6 bases, in that order; junction bases with no gene match: 10. In germline, CDR1 is SGHNT, CDR2 YYREEE (reference sequence). The DNA for the CDR3 is TGTGCCAGCAGTCGGGCCGGGACAGTCCATGAAAAACTGTTTTTT. This gives the protein CASSRAGTVHEKLFF.

The chain recombines TRBV7-9 with TRBJ1-1; maybe TRBD1 (5 bases). Germline V gene data show CDR1 as SEHNR and CDR2 as FQNEAQ (reference sequence). Trimming removed 5 bases from V and 9 bases from J, with 13 bases in between. CDR3 size: 12 residues. The CDR3 protein is CASSRIDSQAFF. The CDR3 nucleotides are TGTGCCAGCAGCAGGATCGACAGCCAAGCTTTCTTT.

The rearrangement joins TRBV29-1 to TRBJ1-4; 7 bases agree with TRBD1. Germline-derived CDR1 and CDR2 are SQVTM and ANQGSEA. Trimming removed 5 bases from V and 8 bases from J; junction bases left unmatched: 14. The CDR3 is 15 amino acids. The CDR3 DNA is TGCAGCGTTAACGACCGGCGAGGGGGCGCCGAAAAACTGTTTTTT. Translated, it gives CSVNDRRGGAEKLFF.

The chain uses TRBV6-2 or TRBV6-3 and TRBJ1-4; 8 bases match TRBD1. CDR3 size: 14 residues. In germline, CDR1 is MNHEY, CDR2 SVGEGT. After removal of 4 bases from V and 8 bases from J, the junction contained 6 bases not matched to a gene. The CDR3: CASSSGQGREKLFF. DNA of the CDR3: TGTGCCAGCAGTTCCGGACAGGGTCGAGAAAAACTGTTTTTT.

The V and J genes are TRBV6-5 and TRBJ1-1; TRBD1 matches 7 bases. The CDR3 is 12 amino acids. Per the germline V gene, CDR1 is MNHEY and CDR2 is SVGAGI. Trimming at V came to 6 bases and at J to 8 bases, leaving 6 bases not matched to a gene. CDR3 residues: CASSRRDSEAFF. The CDR3 DNA follows: TGTGCCAGCAGCCGGCGGGACAGCGAAGCTTTCTTT.

This chain joins TRBV2 and TRBJ2-7; D is ambiguous. The CDR3 length is 12 residues. V lost 5 bases and J lost 0, with 5 bases in between. Germline V gene data show CDR1 as SNHLY and CDR2 as FYNNEI. CDR3 sequence (DNA): TGTGCCAGCAGTCCCTCCTCCTACGAGCAGTACTTC. It is translated as CASSPSSYEQYF.

This clone was picked up one time. The V gene is TRBV18, the J gene TRBJ2-7; tentatively, D is TRBD1 (5 bases). In germline, CDR1 is KGHSH, CDR2 LQKENI. There are 15 residues in the CDR3. Trimming stripped 1 base from V and 3 bases from J, with 13 bases between. CDR3 nucleotide sequence: TGTGCCAGCTCACCACTCACAGGCAGAATCTACGAGCAGTACTTC. This sequence encodes CASSPLTGRIYEQYF. The whole variable domain, filled in from reference TRBV18 and TRBJ2-7, reads NAGVMQNPRHLVRRRGQEARLRCSPMKGHSHVYWYRQLPEEGLKFMVYLQKENIIDESGMPKERFSAEFPKEGPSILRIQQVVRGDSAAYFCASSPLTGRIYEQYFGPGTRLTVT.

Only a few counts were recorded for this clone. This CDR3 is CASSIAGPNTEAFF. The CDR3 DNA is TGTGCCAGTAGTATCGCAGGCCCGAACACTGAAGCTTTCTTT. This sequence joins TRBV19 and TRBJ1-1, with no clear D. Trimming shortened V by 3 bases and J by 1 base, and 9 bases separated the two germline ends. The CDR3 is 14 residues long. Germline CDR1 is LNHDA and CDR2 is SQIVND (reference sequence).